The entry below describes one TCR beta chain. Which antigen it targets is not known. No per-base quality is available; no much larger clone lies one base away. Library method: 5' RACE. Sequencing took place on an Illumina HiSeq 2500. A second 7 to 11 cycle PCR used a sample-barcoded 5' primer and a J-beta primer mix. A unique molecular identifier was introduced onto each TCR beta cDNA molecule by a template-switch 5' adaptor carrying 12 random nucleotides. Each sample yielded at least 3 million CDR3-containing paired-end reads. All of the RNA was converted into first-strand cDNA using the Mint cDNA synthesis kit, with a TRBC-specific oligonucleotide serving as the primer. After uracil-DNA glycosylase treatment, a first 18-cycle PCR used universal primers M1SS and BC2_uni_R on all cDNA. The authors processed their data as follows. For normalization, 1 million high-quality reads were randomly selected from each sample, with every read carrying a distinct molecular identifier. Instead of being binned into consensus sequences, reads that shared molecular identifiers were thrown out. MiTCR, set to a Q25 quality threshold and the strictest error-elimination algorithm, was used for CDR3 identification, clonotype clustering and error correction. A nonparametric unseen species model with Euler transformation was used to estimate lower-bound total TCR beta diversity. TCRdb passed the public sequencing reads through fastp at Q25 and MiXCR, retaining productive beta sequences. When rows share a CDR3 protein, they turn into one entry using the most common DNA and genes. The V and J calls and clone size are TCRdb's, not the authors'. This sample holds under 2 million distinct CDR3 sequences; about 31% were observed only once. Together, the top ten hold about 10% of the sample.

Relative to germline, V is missing 4 bases and J is missing 4 bases, with 8 bases of the junction outside any gene match. The CDR3, from cysteine to phenylalanine, totals 15 residues. Only CDR3 DNA is held: 45 bases, read in frame from base 1. Sequences SGHTA (CDR1) and FQGTGA (CDR2) are obtained from the germline V gene. This entry comes from a study of blood T cells in healthy people across ages (dated by TCRdb to about 2015). Regarding the complete study: Template switching captured roughly one uniquely barcoded TCR beta cDNA molecule per two T cells in model experiments. To track age-related changes in TCR beta repertoire diversity, the study relied on deep sequencing normalized with unique cDNA molecular identifiers. Four age groups were formed from the donors: young (average roughly 16 years), middle-aged (less than 40), aged (about 62) and long-lived (less than 85). Donors of different ages were randomly distributed across sequencing lanes to avoid experimental bias. For two donors (one aged 18 to 30 and one aged 80 or older), the study analyzed two additional independent replicas of 1 million unique cDNA reads from the same blood draw. Overall study results and their limits: A strong correlation was found between observed TCR beta diversity and the percentage of naive T cells measured by flow cytometry. Estimates of total diversity based on one million sequenced T cells were regarded as lower bounds and as underestimates. Compared with the aged group, more naive CD4+ T cells, fewer expanded clones and increased TCR diversity were shown by the long-lived group, suggesting age selection. The CMV infection status of donors was not known, potentially confounding age-related changes in expanded clonotypes. Observed TCR beta diversity per million T cells fell roughly linearly with age, and a significant reduction was already apparent by age about 36. Bulk unsorted PBMC profiling prevented conclusive comparison of naive and antigen-experienced compartments.

Systemically healthy Caucasian individuals from Russia, 39 in total and aged about 6 to 95 years, were included as donors. Each donor gave around 9.5 milliliters of peripheral blood, collected into EDTA-treated Vacutainer tubes. Ficoll-Paque density-gradient centrifugation was used to isolate PBMCs, with at least 7 million obtained per sample. Trizol reagent was used to extract total RNA from PBMCs, with at least 5 micrograms per sample. For every donor, an aliquot of PBMCs went through flow cytometry to measure the percentages of naive CD45RAhigh/CD27high T cells. The sequence derives from a woman under 40 in good health. The chain employs TRBV7-3 and TRBJ2-5, with 8 junctional bases fitting TRBD2. Sequenced: blood. Here is the DNA: TGTGCCAGCAGCTCGGGGGGGGGCCTTGGAGAGACCCAGTACTTC. Translated, this gives CASSSGGGLGETQYF.